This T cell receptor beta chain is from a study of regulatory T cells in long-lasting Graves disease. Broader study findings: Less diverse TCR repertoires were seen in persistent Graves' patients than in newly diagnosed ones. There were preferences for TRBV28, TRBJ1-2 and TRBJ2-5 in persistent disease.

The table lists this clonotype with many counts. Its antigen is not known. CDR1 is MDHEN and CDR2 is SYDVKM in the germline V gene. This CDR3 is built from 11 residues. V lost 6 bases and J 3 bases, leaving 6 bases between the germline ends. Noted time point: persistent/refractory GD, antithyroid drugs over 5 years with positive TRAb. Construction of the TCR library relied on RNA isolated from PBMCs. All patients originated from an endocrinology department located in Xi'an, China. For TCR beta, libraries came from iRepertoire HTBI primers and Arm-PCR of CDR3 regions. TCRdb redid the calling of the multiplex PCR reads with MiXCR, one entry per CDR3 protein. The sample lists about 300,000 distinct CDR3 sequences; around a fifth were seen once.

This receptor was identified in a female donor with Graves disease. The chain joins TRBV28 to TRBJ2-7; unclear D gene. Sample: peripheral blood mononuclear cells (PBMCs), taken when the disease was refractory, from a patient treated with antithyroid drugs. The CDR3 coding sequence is TGTGCCAGCAGCCGATACTACGAGCAGTACTTC. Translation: CASSRYYEQYF.